This T cell receptor (beta chain) was obtained from a study of blood T cell repertoires in COVID-19. V gave up 3 bases and J gave up 0 bases; unmatched junction bases: 0. This CDR3 is 15 amino acids long. Germline CDR1 and CDR2: SGHRS and YFSETQ. Per the authors' pipeline: Using reference gene primer amplification, nucleated cell counts were estimated. Some clones are missing from TCRdb's copy, which holds only in-frame ones; the method was immunoSEQ multiplex PCR. V, J and clone size were drawn from that table, and D and trimming were deduced from the DNA. The data contain about 140,000 clones, 84% of them singletons. Adults between about 18 and 95 years of age took part from 24 US areas. Clinical histories supplied by participants themselves formed the basis of cohort assignment.

Sequencing was done on a sample of PBMCs or T cells enriched from blood (not recorded which). The clonotype originates from a woman aged 45-60 years with acute COVID-19. V is TRBV5-1 and J is TRBJ1-4; 9 bases are a match to TRBD1. CDR3 residues: CASSWTGATNEKLFF. CDR3 coding DNA: TGCGCCAGCAGCTGGACAGGGGCAACTAATGAAAAACTGTTTTTT.